One and the same sample provided the 8 T cell receptor beta chains below, sequenced in a study of blood T cell repertoires in COVID-19. The assay was immunoSEQ multiplex PCR, and TCRdb's table has in-frame clones only and misses some. The sample yields approximately 100,000 clones, 80% to 90% seen once. Sequencing input: peripheral blood. The receptor source for this set is a man in his 60s with acute or convalescent COVID-19.

The V call is TRBV11-3, the J call TRBJ2-1; 8 nucleotides agree with TRBD2. Germline V CDR1 and CDR2: SGHNT, YENEEA. After removal of 0 bases from V and 5 bases from J, the junction contained 9 bases not matched to a gene. The length of the CDR3 is 17 residues. The CDR3 loop reads CASSLDPAGERNNEQFF. Written as DNA, the CDR3 is TGTGCCAGCAGCTTAGATCCAGCGGGGGAACGTAACAATGAGCAGTTCTTC.

This clone has a single count. This chain links TRBV11-2 with TRBJ2-5; weak D call: TRBD1 (5 bases). The germline gives CDR1 SGHAT, CDR2 FQNNGV. V lost 1 base and J lost 4, with 7 bases in between. The CDR3 is 13 residues long. The CDR3 bases are TGTGCCAGCAGCTTAGGCAGGGTAGAGACCCAGTACTTC. It encodes CASSLGRVETQYF.

The chain links TRBV4-2 to TRBJ2-2, with D possibly TRBD1 on 5 matching bases. Trimming took off 1 base at V and 7 bases at J, with 28 bases between the two ends. The germline V gene has CDR1 LGHNA and CDR2 YNFKEQ. The CDR3 contains 20 residues. In DNA form, the CDR3 reads TGTGCCAGCAGCCAAGTAAAGGGGTCAGACCAAAGAGGTCGTATCGGGGAGCTGTTTTTT. It yields the protein CASSQVKGSDQRGRIGELFF.

The genes are TRBV19 and TRBJ2-5; a possible D gene is TRBD1 (5 bases). Trimming pared 5 bases from V and 5 bases from J, leaving 15 bases between. The CDR3 covers 14 residues. CDR1 and CDR2 (germline): LNHDA, SQIVND (reference sequence). The CDR3 loop is CASSLTGGRETQYF. In DNA form, the CDR3 reads TGTGCCAGTAGTCTTACAGGTGGAAGGGAGACCCAGTACTTC. Variable domain in full (rest from reference TRBV19 and TRBJ2-5): DGGITQSPKYLFRKEGQNVTLSCEQNLNHDAMYWYRQDPGQGLRLIYYSQIVNDFQKGDIAEGYSVSREKKESFPLTVTSAQKNPTAFYLCASSLTGGRETQYFGPGTRLLVL.

The chain has TRBV6-5 and TRBJ2-3; 10 bases agree with TRBD2. V trimming: 0 bases; J trimming: 4 bases; junction bases outside the gene matches: 4. CDR1 MNHEY and CDR2 SVGAGI come from the germline V gene. This CDR3 comprises 16 residues. The CDR3 reads CASSYSTSGIADTQYF. The CDR3 DNA reads TGTGCCAGCAGTTACTCAACTAGCGGGATAGCAGATACGCAGTATTTT.

This chain joins TRBV4-2 and TRBJ2-5, with D maybe TRBD2 (5 bases). Germline V gene sequence: CDR1 LGHNA, CDR2 YNFKEQ. This CDR3 has 14 residues. Trimming removed 0 bases at V and 5 bases at J, with 10 bases between. The CDR3 loop reads CASSQERGYETQYF. DNA of the CDR3: TGTGCCAGCAGCCAAGAGAGAGGGTACGAGACCCAGTACTTC.

The V gene is TRBV19, the J gene TRBJ1-2; no clear D. Deletions cut 5 bases from V and 4 bases from J, with 14 bases between. The CDR3 is 14 amino acids. Germline CDR1 is LNHDA and CDR2 is SQIVND (reference sequence). The CDR3 DNA reads as TGTGCCAGTAGTGCACACGGACTGGGCTATGGCTACACCTTC. It is translated as CASSAHGLGYGYTF.

CDR3 amino acids: CASSRGQETQYF. Here the CDR3 DNA reads TGTGCCAGCTCAAGGGGGCAAGAGACCCAGTACTTC. The rearrangement joins TRBV18 to TRBJ2-5; a weak D match, TRBD1 (6 bases). Germline values: CDR1 KGHSH, CDR2 LQKENI. Deletions cut 5 bases from V and 2 bases from J, with 6 bases between. The CDR3 contains 12 residues.